The present entry profiles one TCR beta chain with its context. The donors, healthy adults who were HIV-negative, had experienced no recent acute infections or vaccinations. Everyone who donated was a Caucasian adult who lived in Nashville, Tennessee. Some 90 million PBMCs were counted before genomic DNA extraction. Method: immunoSEQ multiplex PCR; TCRdb's copy keeps in-frame clones and lacks some. This table has approximately 500,000 clones, 70% to 80% appearing once. The CDR3 covers 15 residues. Trimming took 3 bases from V and 4 from J; bases not matched to a gene: 3. Germline CDR1 SGDLS, CDR2 YYNGEE. The data stem from a study of shared clonotypes between healthy human individuals. Study in general: Donor ages ranged 18 to 49 years: two women, a few men.

The genes are TRBV9 and TRBJ2-1; 11 positions match TRBD2. Specimen: PBMCs. The source of this sequence is a woman between 35 and 50 years old in good health. Some clones in this sample may be carry-over from other donors' samples. The CDR3 DNA reads as TGTGCCAGCAGCGAATCTAGCGGGAGGTACAATGAGCAGTTCTTC. Translation: CASSESSGRYNEQFF. The complete variable domain, with remaining parts taken from reference TRBV9 and TRBJ2-1, reads DSGVTQTPKHLITATGQRVTLRCSPRSGDLSVYWYQQSLDQGLQFLIQYYNGEERAKGNILERFSAQQFPDLHSELNLSSLELGDSALYFCASSESSGRYNEQFFGPGTRLTVL.